Below are 10 T cell receptor beta chains sequenced from a single sample in a study of cytomegalovirus exposure and HLA in healthy donors. Primers for the PCR totalled 60 Vbeta and 13 Jbeta. Generated by immunoSEQ multiplex PCR, the TCRdb table keeps only in-frame clones and is missing some. The record lists 110,000 to 150,000 clones, of which the ten most abundant hold 0.75% to 1%. The specimen sequenced was PBMCs. The receptors were gathered from a male donor in good health and CMV-seronegative.

The chain couples TRBV6-1 to TRBJ2-1; the D gene is possibly TRBD2 (6 bases). Trimming left V 5 bases short and J 4 bases short, with 15 bases between. The CDR3 contains 15 residues. CDR1 and CDR2 from the germline V gene are MNHNS and SASEGT. CDR3 coding DNA: TGTGCCAGCAGTTTCGGGGTGCGGGGTTACAATGAGCAGTTCTTC. It yields the protein CASSFGVRGYNEQFF.

The chain combines TRBV5-6 with TRBJ1-1; unclear D gene. Trimming stripped 4 bases from V and 11 bases from J, with 15 bases between. The germline CDR1 and CDR2 sequences are SGHDT and YYEEEE. The length of the CDR3 is 12 residues. The CDR3 DNA reads as TGTGCCAGCAGCGGGGAGGAGGGTACGGCTTTCTTT. Translated: CASSGEEGTAFF.

The genes are TRBV6-5 and TRBJ2-7; tentatively, D is TRBD1 (5 bases). CDR3 size: 16 residues. Between the trimmed V and J ends, which lost 0 bases and 2 bases, there was a span of 14 bases. Germline V gives CDR1 MNHEY, CDR2 SVGAGI. The CDR3 loop reads CASSYSLTGAAYEQYF. CDR3 DNA sequence: TGTGCCAGCAGTTACTCCCTAACAGGAGCCGCCTACGAGCAGTACTTC.

In DNA form, the CDR3 reads TGTGCCTGGGGGACCGGGACTTACGGTGGGGGTAGCAATCAGCCCCAGCATTTT. It is translated as CAWGTGTYGGGSNQPQHF. The V call is TRBV30, the J call TRBJ1-5; a weak D match, TRBD1 (5 bases). Looked up from germline, CDR1 is GTSNPN and CDR2 is SVGIG (reference sequence). The length of the CDR3 is 18 residues. With 5 bases removed from V and 0 bases from J, the gap between germline ends came to 23 bases.

The V and J genes are TRBV7-8 and TRBJ2-7; TRBD2 matches at 7 bases. Germline trimming cut 3 bases from V and 6 bases from J; bases unmatched to any gene: 8. The CDR3 runs to 14 residues. Germline CDR1 reads SGHVS; CDR2 reads FQNEAQ. Here the CDR3 DNA reads TGTGCCAGCAGCTTCCCCACCGGCGGGGGCGAGCAGTACTTC. Amino acids: CASSFPTGGGEQYF.

V gene TRBV18 combines with J gene TRBJ2-1; 10 nucleotides align to TRBD2. Trimming at V came to 1 base and at J to 6 bases, leaving 12 bases not matched to a gene. Germline V gene lookup returns CDR1 KGHSH and CDR2 LQKENI. This CDR3 region has 18 residues. The CDR3 region has the DNA TGTGCCAGCTCACCACTCTTCAGCGGGAGGGCCGGGGGCAATGAGCAGTTCTTC. Amino acids: CASSPLFSGRAGGNEQFF. The full variable domain, rest sourced from reference TRBV18 and TRBJ2-1, is NAGVMQNPRHLVRRRGQEARLRCSPMKGHSHVYWYRQLPEEGLKFMVYLQKENIIDESGMPKERFSAEFPKEGPSILRIQQVVRGDSAAYFCASSPLFSGRAGGNEQFFGPGTRLTVL.

V usage is TRBV12-5 and J usage is TRBJ2-5; 13 positions agree with TRBD2. Germline CDR1 and CDR2: LGHNT and FRNRAP. The CDR3 sequence is 15 residues long. Germline trimming cut 7 bases from V and 3 bases from J; bases unmatched to any gene: 5. The CDR3 protein is CASVAGTSGEETQYF. The CDR3 DNA reads as TGTGCTAGTGTAGCCGGGACTAGCGGGGAAGAGACCCAGTACTTC.

The chain links TRBV30 to TRBJ1-2, with a possible D match to TRBD1 (5 bases). CDR1 and CDR2 from the germline V gene are GTSNPN and SVGIG (reference sequence). This CDR3 has 13 amino acids. The V gene lost 5 bases and the J gene lost 6 bases, with 16 bases spanning the gap. The CDR3 DNA reads as TGTGCCTGGGACTCAGGGAAATACCATGGCTACACCTTC. Translated: CAWDSGKYHGYTF. The variable domain in full, with the rest retrieved from reference TRBV30 and TRBJ1-2, is SQTIHQWPATLVQPVGSPLSLECTVEGTSNPNLYWYRQAAGRGLQLLFYSVGIGQISSEVPQNLSASRPQDRQFILSSKKLLLSDSGFYLCAWDSGKYHGYTFGSGTRLTVV.

The J gene is TRBJ1-6, the V gene TRBV10-3; D gene ambiguous. This CDR3 has 15 residues. The V and J ends lost 3 bases and 0 bases respectively, with 6 bases between them. The germline gives CDR1 ENHRY, CDR2 SYGVKD. Here the CDR3 DNA reads TGTGCCATCAGTGACCCGAGCTCCTATAATTCACCCCTCCACTTT. Translated, it gives CAISDPSSYNSPLHF.

V gene TRBV30 combines with J gene TRBJ1-5; D possibly corresponds to TRBD1 (5 bases). Trimming removed 3 bases at V and 4 bases at J, with 13 bases between. There are 14 residues in the CDR3. CDR1 and CDR2 (germline): GTSNPN, SVGIG (reference sequence). The chain's CDR3 is CAWSNQGWNQPQHF. The CDR3 DNA reads as TGTGCCTGGAGCAACCAGGGTTGGAATCAGCCCCAGCATTTT.